This T cell receptor beta chain was profiled in a study of a mutant IDH1 vaccine in newly diagnosed glioma. Study details: Patients under treatment included around 60% males and roughly 40% females and had a mean age of approximately 44 years. Antecedent treatment encompassed radiotherapy, temozolomide, or their combination; the majority received both. Whole-study results and caveats: Pseudoprogression appears to have had no connection to changes in top peripheral T cell clonotypes.

Time point: week 35, safety follow-up. Vaccination used 300 ug of mutant IDH1 20-mer peptide per dose, with topical imiquimod. Eight vaccinations went to patients in weeks 1, 3, 5, 7, 11, 15, 19, 23. V was pared by 3 bases and J by 5 bases, with 8 bases between. CDR3 length equals 12 residues. Germline-derived CDR1 and CDR2 are KGHSH and LQKENI. Generated by immunoSEQ multiplex PCR, the TCRdb table keeps only in-frame clones and is missing some. The data contain 73,000 or so clones, almost 85% of them seen just once; the ten biggest clones take up around 12%. This clone was observed once. Its antigen is still unknown.

This TCR was sampled from a man aged 18 to 35 with glioma. The sample here was PBMCs, taken from a glioma patient whose treatment included an IDH1 peptide vaccine. This chain joins TRBV18 and TRBJ2-7, with no clear D. CDR3 DNA: TGTGCCAGCTCACCCATCGAGCACGAGCAGTACTTC. Protein sequence: CASSPIEHEQYF.